The TCR beta chain under discussion was sequenced for a study of tumor-infiltrating lymphocytes in primary liver carcinoma. The authors made TCR beta cDNA from roughly 480 ng total RNA with a constant-region primer. Employing slightly modified ARM-PCR, three nested multiplex PCR rounds were run, and these gave rise to the TCR beta libraries. It was with TRBV1-TRBV30 forward primers and a C-beta reverse primer that the first two PCR rounds were run, at roughly 9 cycles each. TCRdb reprocessed the multiplex PCR reads with MiXCR, giving one entry per CDR3 protein. The data show just over 20,000 distinct CDR3 sequences, roughly three quarters seen once. The CDR3 runs to 12 residues. Germline CDR1 and CDR2: SQVTM and ANQGSEA. DNA and RNA were both co-extracted from about 20-30 mg of bulk tissue that had not been sorted. Details on this clonotype: What it recognizes is unknown. Given a much more abundant clone one base away, this may be a read error.

Overall study findings and caveats: Blood trailed tumors significantly in top-250-clone fraction (p = 0.039). Among the pair types, tumor region pairs showed more overlap than tumor-adjacent and tumor-blood pairs. No more than about 8-24% of top clones could be seen in all five tumor regions.

The chain combines TRBV29-1 with TRBJ2-1; no firm D call. The TCR was taken from a woman aged 25 to 45 with primary liver carcinoma and hepatitis B virus infection. Sequencing was carried out using liver tumor tissue from sampling region 4. Subset defined: tumor region T4, right-lateral pole. This CDR3 is CCALRNYDEQFF. The CDR3 DNA follows: TGCTGTGCCCTAAGGAACTACGATGAGCAGTTCTTC.